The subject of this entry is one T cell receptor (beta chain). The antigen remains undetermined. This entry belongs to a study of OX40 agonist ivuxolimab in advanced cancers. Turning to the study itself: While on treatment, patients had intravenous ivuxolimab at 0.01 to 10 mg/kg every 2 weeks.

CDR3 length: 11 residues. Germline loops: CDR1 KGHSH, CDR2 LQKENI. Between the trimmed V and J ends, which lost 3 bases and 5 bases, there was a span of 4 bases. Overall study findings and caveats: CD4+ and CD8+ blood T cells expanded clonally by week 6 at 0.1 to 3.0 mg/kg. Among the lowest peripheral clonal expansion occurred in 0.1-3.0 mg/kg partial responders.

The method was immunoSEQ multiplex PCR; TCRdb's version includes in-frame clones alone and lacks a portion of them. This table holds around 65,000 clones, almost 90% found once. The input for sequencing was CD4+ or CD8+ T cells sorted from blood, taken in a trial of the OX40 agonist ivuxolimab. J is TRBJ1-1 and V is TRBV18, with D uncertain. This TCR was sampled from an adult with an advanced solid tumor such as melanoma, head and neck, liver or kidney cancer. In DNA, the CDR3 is TGTGCCAGCTCACCGAAGACTGAAGCTTTCTTT. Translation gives CASSPKTEAFF.